The 4 T cell receptor beta chains reported below all come from one sample, sequenced in a study of blood T cell repertoires in COVID-19. Assay used: immunoSEQ multiplex PCR; TCRdb lists only in-frame clones, some missing. The sample records 30,000 to 40,000 clones, roughly 90% being singletons. The sequencing sample was made of peripheral blood. All receptors come from a human donor with active COVID-19. The donor label of this sample is uncertain.

V gene TRBV7-2 combines with J gene TRBJ2-5; 12 nucleotides match TRBD2. V trimming: 7 bases; J trimming: 5 bases; junction bases outside the gene matches: 8. This CDR3 contains 15 residues. Germline V gene lookup returns CDR1 SGHTA and CDR2 FQGNSA. The CDR3 coding sequence is TGTGCCAGCACCGTGACTAGCGGGGGCGGGGAGACCCAGTACTTC. Its translation is CASTVTSGGGETQYF.

The rearrangement joins TRBV4-3 to TRBJ1-2; TRBD1 is a possible D gene (6 bases). The germline V gene encodes CDR1 LGHNA and CDR2 YSLEER. Trimming left V 1 base short and J 2 bases short, with 17 bases between. The CDR3 consists of 17 residues. The CDR3 DNA sequence: TGCGCCAGCAGCCAAGGGGTTACAGGGAGCTCCAACTATGGCTACACCTTC. It codes for CASSQGVTGSSNYGYTF.

CDR3 amino acids: CATSRGPGADTQYF. Written as DNA, the CDR3 is TGTGCCACCAGTAGGGGGCCTGGGGCAGATACGCAGTATTTT. The V call is TRBV24-1, the J call TRBJ2-3; 7 bases are shared with TRBD1. This CDR3 has 14 residues. Germline loops: CDR1 KGHDR, CDR2 SFDVKD. J gave up 4 bases and V 6 bases, and 6 bases lay outside the gene matches.

The chain links TRBV4-1 to TRBJ1-3; D gene ambiguous. Trimming left V 1 base short and J 0 bases short, with 13 bases between. Germline values: CDR1 MGHRA, CDR2 YSYEKL. The CDR3 has 17 residues. The CDR3 DNA reads as TGCGCCAGCAGCCAAGGAGGCAGAGCCTACTCTGGAAACACCATATATTTT. Its translation is CASSQGGRAYSGNTIYF.